These 28 T cell receptor beta chains were sequenced from one sample in a study of cytomegalovirus exposure and HLA in healthy donors. PCR used 60 Vbeta primers and 13 Jbeta primers. Sequencing used immunoSEQ multiplex PCR; TCRdb keeps in-frame clones, though not all of them. Here the sample spans about 190,000 clones, over 70% being singletons. The sample was PBMCs. These receptors were obtained from a young man in good health and CMV-seronegative.

The chain links TRBV7-9 to TRBJ1-2, with D perhaps TRBD1 (6 bases). This CDR3 spans 15 amino acids. V was cut by 5 bases and J by 8 bases, with 21 bases left in between. Germline CDR1 and CDR2: SEHNR and FQNEAQ (reference sequence). CDR3 nucleotide sequence: TGTGCCAGCAGCCCCACCGAGAGGGGGGAGGGCGGCTACACCTTC. Amino acid sequence: CASSPTERGEGGYTF. Looking up the rest from reference TRBV7-9 and TRBJ1-2 gives the full variable domain: DTGVSQNPRHKITKRGQNVTFRCDPISEHNRLYWYRQTLGQGPEFLTYFQNEAQLEKSRLLSDRFSAERPKGSFSTLEIQRTEQGDSAMYLCASSPTERGEGGYTFGSGTRLTVV.

V is TRBV9 and J is TRBJ1-1; D may be TRBD1 (6 bases). Germline V gene sequence: CDR1 SGDLS, CDR2 YYNGEE. The CDR3 runs to 16 residues. Deletions cut 2 bases from V and 10 bases from J, with 24 bases between. The CDR3 is CASSVPRNRDPVGAFF. The CDR3 nucleotides read TGTGCCAGCAGCGTCCCCCGGAACAGGGACCCAGTAGGAGCTTTCTTT. Full variable domain (missing parts from reference TRBV9 and TRBJ1-1): DSGVTQTPKHLITATGQRVTLRCSPRSGDLSVYWYQQSLDQGLQFLIQYYNGEERAKGNILERFSAQQFPDLHSELNLSSLELGDSALYFCASSVPRNRDPVGAFFGQGTRLTVV.

The genes are TRBV7-2 and TRBJ1-1; 9 positions agree with TRBD1. This CDR3 is 16 amino acids long. Germline V lookup: CDR1 SGHTA, CDR2 FQGNSA. V was pared by 2 bases and J by 4 bases, with 8 bases of the junction left unmatched. CDR3 protein: CASSLWTGDVGTEAFF. Written as DNA, the CDR3 is TGTGCCAGCAGCTTATGGACAGGGGATGTGGGCACTGAAGCTTTCTTT. Drawing the rest from reference TRBV7-2 and TRBJ1-1, the complete variable domain is GAGVSQSPSNKVTEKGKDVELRCDPISGHTALYWYRQSLGQGLEFLIYFQGNSAPDKSGLPSDRFSAERTGGSVSTLTIQRTQQEDSAVYLCASSLWTGDVGTEAFFGQGTRLTVV.

Comments on this clone: The junction departs from the called germline gene at one end, perhaps through a read error. The chain couples TRBV18 to TRBJ2-7; the match to TRBD2 covers 8 bases. The CDR3 runs to 16 residues. Germline V lookup: CDR1 KGHSH, CDR2 LQKENI. CDR3 in DNA: TGTGCCGGCTCACCGTTGCAACTAGCGGAATCCTACGAGCAGTACTTC. Its protein product is CAGSPLQLAESYEQYF.

This rearrangement joins TRBV4-3 to TRBJ1-2; 7 bases are a match to TRBD1. Germline loops: CDR1 LGHNA, CDR2 YSLEER. V gave up 1 base and J gave up 6 bases; unmatched junction bases: 8. This CDR3 has 15 amino acids. For the CDR3, the DNA is TGCGCCAGCAGCCAAGTCGGACAGGCTGTGGATGGCTACACCTTC. The encoded protein is CASSQVGQAVDGYTF.

J is TRBJ1-3 and V is TRBV7-8, with D possibly matching TRBD1 (6 bases). This CDR3 spans 13 amino acids. Trimming shortened V by 9 bases and J by 4 bases, and 13 bases separated the two germline ends. The germline gives CDR1 SGHVS, CDR2 FQNEAQ. The CDR3 nucleotides read TGTGCCAGTTCAACAGGGACGGGAAACACCATATATTTT. Its protein is CASSTGTGNTIYF.

This chain connects TRBV28 to TRBJ2-7; D possibly corresponds to TRBD2 (5 bases). The CDR3 loop spans 15 amino acids. The germline V and J ends were trimmed by 4 bases and 3 bases, with 16 bases remaining between them. CDR1 and CDR2 (germline): MDHEN, SYDVKM. For the CDR3, the DNA is TGTGCCAGCAGTTCACTCCGGGGATATATCTACGAGCAGTACTTC. Translated: CASSSLRGYIYEQYF. Using reference TRBV28 and TRBJ2-7 for the parts outside the CDR3, the full variable domain is DVKVTQSSRYLVKRTGEKVFLECVQDMDHENMFWYRQDPGLGLRLIYFSYDVKMKEKGDIPEGYSVSREKKERFSLILESASTNQTSMYLCASSSLRGYIYEQYFGPGTRLTVT.

The chain joins TRBV5-1 to TRBJ2-3; 14 bases match TRBD2. V gave up 0 bases and J gave up 3 bases; unmatched junction bases: 9. The CDR3 is 19 residues long. Germline lookup yields CDR1 SGHRS and CDR2 YFSETQ. CDR3 sequence: CASSLVTSGGAGGTDTQYF. The CDR3 DNA reads as TGCGCCAGCAGCTTGGTGACTAGCGGGGGGGCCGGGGGGACAGATACGCAGTATTTT.

V usage is TRBV7-9 and J usage is TRBJ2-1; TRBD2 might be the D (6 bases). CDR1 is SEHNR, CDR2 FQNEAQ, per germline (reference sequence). CDR3 length: 18 residues. The ends were cut back, 5 bases at V and 0 bases at J, with 20 bases in the middle. CDR3 coding DNA: TGTGCCAGCAGCCGACATTTAGCTCCGCGGGGCTCCTACAATGAGCAGTTCTTC. This gives the protein CASSRHLAPRGSYNEQFF.

J is TRBJ2-7 and V is TRBV27, with a possible D match to TRBD1 (5 bases). Per germline, CDR1 MNHEY and CDR2 SMNVEV (reference sequence). With 3 bases removed from V and 5 bases from J, the gap between germline ends came to 20 bases. The CDR3 covers 16 residues. The CDR3 here is CASSFVFGRERNEQYF. The DNA of the CDR3 is TGTGCCAGCAGTTTTGTATTTGGCAGGGAAAGGAACGAGCAGTACTTC.

V is TRBV18 and J is TRBJ1-4, with TRBD1 as a possible D gene (6 bases). V lost 6 bases, J lost 7 bases, and 12 bases lay in between. The CDR3 runs 13 residues. The germline gives CDR1 KGHSH, CDR2 LQKENI. CDR3 in amino acids: CASSGTILEKLFF. CDR3 in DNA: TGTGCCAGCTCTGGGACAATTCTTGAAAAACTGTTTTTT.

The rearrangement joins TRBV9 to TRBJ1-6, with D perhaps TRBD1 (5 bases). Trimming shortened V by 4 bases and J by 9 bases, and 26 bases separated the two germline ends. This CDR3 has 18 residues. In germline, CDR1 is SGDLS, CDR2 YYNGEE. This chain's CDR3 is CASSPTSGGGALISPLHF. DNA of the CDR3: TGTGCCAGCAGCCCAACTTCGGGGGGAGGGGCTCTGATTTCACCCCTCCACTTT.

The chain uses TRBV28 and TRBJ1-2; 7 nucleotides match TRBD1. The CDR3 covers 15 residues. V was pared by 2 bases and J by 2 bases, with 5 bases of the junction left unmatched. Germline CDR1 reads MDHEN; CDR2 reads SYDVKM. CDR3 DNA: TGTGCCAGCAGTTTAGGGGGACAGCCCAACTATGGCTACACCTTC. It encodes CASSLGGQPNYGYTF.

This chain joins TRBV6-6 and TRBJ2-1, with a tentative D call TRBD2 (6 bases). Trimming stripped 6 bases from V and 5 bases from J, with 14 bases between. Looked up from germline, CDR1 is MNHNY and CDR2 is SVGAGI (reference sequence). The CDR3 is made up of 14 amino acids. CDR3 in DNA: TGTGCCAGCAGCGGCCCTGGGGGGAACAATGAGCAGTTCTTC. Its protein is CASSGPGGNNEQFF.

The DNA of the CDR3 is TGTGCCAGCAGTTTATCCGAGGGCAGCTATGGCTACACCTTC. This codes for CASSLSEGSYGYTF. The chain has TRBV28 and TRBJ1-2; no reliable D call. Trimming left V 1 base short and J 4 bases short, with 10 bases between. CDR3 size: 14 residues. CDR1 and CDR2 (germline): MDHEN, SYDVKM.

This chain connects TRBV23-1 to TRBJ2-3, with 10 bases matching TRBD2. TRBV23-1 is flagged as an ORF with uncertain function. The CDR3 is 20 residues long. Unmatched junction bases numbered 18, after V lost 1 base and J lost 5 bases. The chain's CDR3 is CASSQWVLAGVRCLIDTQYF. The CDR3 DNA is TGCGCCAGCAGTCAATGGGTGCTAGCGGGAGTCAGATGTCTGATAGATACGCAGTATTTT.

This chain uses TRBV6-6 with TRBJ1-2; D not resolved. The CDR3 runs to 14 residues. CDR1 and CDR2 from the germline V gene are MNHNY and SVGAGI (reference sequence). Between the trimmed V and J ends, which lost 7 bases and 0 bases, there was a span of 12 bases. The DNA for the CDR3 is TGTGCCAGCACCTCGGCGAGGGCTAACTATGGCTACACCTTC. Protein: CASTSARANYGYTF.

The chain couples TRBV25-1 to TRBJ2-1; a weak D match, TRBD2 (6 bases). Germline loops: CDR1 MGHDK, CDR2 SYGVNS. The CDR3 covers 17 residues. V was shortened by 0 bases and J by 5 bases, with 17 bases between the two germline ends. CDR3 nucleotide sequence: TGTGCCAGCAGTGAATATTGGTTTCGGGGGAAGGACAATGAGCAGTTCTTC. This codes for CASSEYWFRGKDNEQFF.

The CDR3 DNA follows: TGTGCCAGCAGGACCACCCAGGGGGACACTGAAGCTTTCTTT. This translates into CASRTTQGDTEAFF. The chain joins TRBV6-5 to TRBJ1-1; 7 bases line up with TRBD1. Per the germline V gene, CDR1 is MNHEY and CDR2 is SVGAGI. The CDR3 spans 14 residues. V lost 6 bases to trimming and J lost 3 bases; unmatched junction nucleotides: 7.

The chain combines TRBV6-5 with TRBJ1-5; weak D call: TRBD1 (6 bases). CDR3 length equals 14 residues. Per germline, CDR1 MNHEY and CDR2 SVGAGI. V gave up 10 bases and J gave up 4 bases, with 17 bases separating them. CDR3: CATQGLTGNQPQHF. The DNA for the CDR3 is TGTGCCACCCAGGGGCTTACGGGTAATCAGCCCCAGCATTTT.

The V gene is TRBV27, the J gene TRBJ1-1, with D perhaps TRBD1 (6 bases). CDR1 and CDR2 from the germline V gene are MNHEY and SMNVEV (reference sequence). The length of the CDR3 is 13 residues. V was cut by 4 bases and J by 4 bases, with 10 bases left in between. CDR3 sequence reads: CASSSTGRTEAFF. The CDR3 DNA sequence: TGTGCCAGCAGTTCTACAGGGCGCACTGAAGCTTTCTTT.

The chain carries TRBV28 and TRBJ2-1; TRBD2 might be the D (5 bases). Germline loops: CDR1 MDHEN, CDR2 SYDVKM. There are 13 residues in the CDR3. V lost 7 bases, J lost 6 bases, and 13 bases lay in between. The CDR3 loop reads CASITVAGNEQFF. In DNA form, the CDR3 reads TGTGCCAGCATCACGGTGGCGGGCAATGAGCAGTTCTTC.

CDR3 DNA: TGCAGCGTGGGGACAGGGGGTCTTACTGAAGCTTTCTTT. Translating it yields CSVGTGGLTEAFF. This chain joins TRBV29-1 and TRBJ1-1; 11 bases map to TRBD1. V dropped 6 bases and J dropped 5; count of bases not matched to a gene: 5. This CDR3 has 13 residues. Germline CDR1 SQVTM, CDR2 ANQGSEA. The full variable domain, completed using reference TRBV29-1 and TRBJ1-1, is SAVISQKPSRDICQRGTSLTIQCQVDSQVTMMFWYRQQPGQSLTLIATANQGSEATYESGFVIDKFPISRPNLTFSTLTVSNMSPEDSSIYLCSVGTGGLTEAFFGQGTRLTVV.

This sequence joins TRBV18 and TRBJ1-4, with D hard to call. Germline V lookup: CDR1 KGHSH, CDR2 LQKENI. The V gene lost 4 bases and the J gene lost 1 base, with 4 bases spanning the gap. The CDR3 is 13 amino acids. The CDR3 spells CASSRQTNEKLFF. The CDR3 nucleotides read TGTGCCAGCTCACGTCAAACTAATGAAAAACTGTTTTTT.

The V gene is TRBV5-1, the J gene TRBJ2-1; 9 bases agree with TRBD2. The CDR3 is 21 residues long. Trimming at V came to 3 bases and at J to 2 bases, leaving 21 bases not matched to a gene. The V gene's germline CDR1 is SGHRS and CDR2 YFSETQ. The CDR3: CASSSYPAGGPSGSTYNEQFF. CDR3 in DNA: TGCGCCAGCAGCTCGTACCCTGCGGGAGGGCCCTCGGGGTCTACCTACAATGAGCAGTTCTTC.

The chain links TRBV5-1 to TRBJ2-5; the match to TRBD2 covers 7 bases. The germline V gene encodes CDR1 SGHRS and CDR2 YFSETQ. This CDR3 comprises 17 residues. With V trimmed by 2 bases and J by 2 bases, 12 bases remained unmatched. In DNA, the CDR3 is TGCGCCAGCAGCTTAAATTTGGCGGGAGCGGGACAAGAGACCCAGTACTTC. Residues: CASSLNLAGAGQETQYF.

This sequence joins TRBV5-1 and TRBJ1-1; D not certain. The CDR3 length is 14 residues. Germline V gives CDR1 SGHRS, CDR2 YFSETQ. Trimming pared 0 bases from V and 0 bases from J, leaving 6 bases between. The CDR3 is CASSLASVNTEAFF. As DNA, the CDR3 is TGCGCCAGCAGCTTGGCCTCAGTGAACACTGAAGCTTTCTTT.

This clone is a singleton in its sample. The chain has TRBV6-4 and TRBJ1-2; the D gene is possibly TRBD1 (5 bases). The germline V and J ends were trimmed by 0 bases and 4 bases, with 12 bases remaining between them. The CDR3 length is 15 residues. Germline CDR1 and CDR2: MRHNA and SNTAGT. The CDR3 here is CASSDSPREGYGYTF. CDR3 DNA sequence: TGTGCCAGCAGTGACTCTCCCAGGGAAGGCTATGGCTACACCTTC.